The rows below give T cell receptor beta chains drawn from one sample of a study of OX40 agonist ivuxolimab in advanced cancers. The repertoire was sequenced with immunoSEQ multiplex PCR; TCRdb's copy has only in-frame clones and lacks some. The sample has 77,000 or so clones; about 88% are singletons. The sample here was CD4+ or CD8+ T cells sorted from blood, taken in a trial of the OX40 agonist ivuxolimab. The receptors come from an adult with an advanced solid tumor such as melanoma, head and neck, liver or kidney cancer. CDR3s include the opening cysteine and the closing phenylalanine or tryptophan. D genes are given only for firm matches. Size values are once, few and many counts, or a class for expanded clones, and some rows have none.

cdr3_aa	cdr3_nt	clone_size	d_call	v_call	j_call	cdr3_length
CASSIEAGGYNEQFF	TGTGCCAGTAGTATAGAGGCAGGGGGGTACAATGAGCAGTTCTTC	.	.	TRBV19	TRBJ2-1	15
CASSLGIEGALGEAFF	TGTGCCAGCAGCCTAGGCATCGAGGGGGCACTTGGTGAAGCTTTCTTT	medium-sized	TRBD1	TRBV7-3	TRBJ1-1	16
CASWDGTPYGYTF	TGTGCCAGCTGGGACGGCACCCCCTATGGCTACACCTTC	.	.	TRBV6-5	TRBJ1-2	13
CASSLAGGAYNEQFF	TGTGCCAGCAGTTTAGCGGGGGGCGCCTACAATGAGCAGTTCTTC	.	TRBD2	TRBV28	TRBJ2-1	15
CASSSLADNTGELFF	TGCGCCAGCAGCTCACTAGCGGATAACACCGGGGAGCTGTTTTTT	.	TRBD2	TRBV5-1	TRBJ2-2	15
CASSSSVGRGLYNEQFF	TGCGCCAGCAGCTCCTCCGTGGGGCGGGGACTATACAATGAGCAGTTCTTC	.	TRBD2	TRBV5-1	TRBJ2-1	17
CASSLSRRTGELFF	TGTGCCAGCAGCTTAAGTCGGAGGACCGGGGAGCTGTTTTTT	.	.	TRBV7-9	TRBJ2-2	14
CASSAIRPPAYNEQFF	TGTGCCAGCAGTGCCATCAGACCTCCGGCCTACAATGAGCAGTTCTTC	.	.	TRBV27	TRBJ2-1	16
CASRLEANSPLHF	TGTGCAAGTCGCTTAGAAGCTAATTCACCCCTCCACTTT	few	.	TRBV12-2	TRBJ1-6	13
CASSLERHEKLFF	TGTGCCAGCAGCTTAGAGAGGCATGAAAAACTGTTTTTT	few	.	TRBV7-6	TRBJ1-4	13
CASKPDTSSQPQHF	TGTGCCAGCAAACCGGACACCAGCTCCCAGCCCCAGCATTTT	.	.	TRBV6-6	TRBJ1-5	14
CASSLVGAGGENTGELFF	TGTGCCAGCAGCTTGGTGGGAGCGGGAGGCGAGAACACCGGGGAGCTGTTTTTT	.	TRBD2	TRBV5-4	TRBJ2-2	18
CASSPRDRGQSQPQHF	TGTGCCAGCTCACCCAGGGACAGGGGGCAAAGTCAGCCCCAGCATTTT	.	TRBD1	TRBV18	TRBJ1-5	16
CASSPQNQAVEQYF	TGTGCCAGCTCACCACAGAACCAGGCGGTCGAGCAGTACTTC	few	.	TRBV18	TRBJ2-7	14
CAISGRLGQGADTQYF	TGTGCCATCAGTGGAAGGTTGGGACAGGGGGCGGATACGCAGTATTTT	.	TRBD1	TRBV10-3	TRBJ2-3	16
CASSVGRGQIYEQYF	TGTGCCAGCAGCGTCGGCAGGGGGCAGATATACGAGCAGTACTTC	.	TRBD1	TRBV9	TRBJ2-7	15
CASRTGRSNEKLFF	TGTGCCAGCAGGACAGGGAGATCTAATGAAAAACTGTTTTTT	once	TRBD1	TRBV7-2	TRBJ1-4	14
CASSLAGSQETQYF	TGTGCCAGCAGCTTGGCAGGGTCCCAAGAGACCCAGTACTTC	once	.	TRBV5-4	TRBJ2-5	14
CASSVNMRAGAGEQYF	TGTGCCAGCAGTGTAAATATGAGGGCAGGGGCGGGTGAGCAGTACTTC	.	.	TRBV2	TRBJ2-7	16
CATYRGGTDTQYF	TGTGCCACATACAGGGGTGGCACAGATACGCAGTATTTT	once	TRBD1	TRBV10-3	TRBJ2-3	13
CASSSIAGSSYNEQFF	TGTGCCAGCAGTTCAATAGCGGGAAGCTCCTACAATGAGCAGTTCTTC	.	TRBD2	TRBV6-5	TRBJ2-1	16
CASSRTGGVAEAFF	TGTGCCAGCAGCCGCACAGGAGGAGTGGCTGAAGCTTTCTTT	.	.	TRBV4-2	TRBJ1-1	14
CASKSATYNEQFF	TGTGCCAGCAAGTCGGCCACCTACAATGAGCAGTTCTTC	.	.	TRBV2	TRBJ2-1	13
CASSFRTGELFF	TGTGCCAGCAGTTTTCGTACCGGGGAGCTGTTTTTT	.	.	TRBV6-5	TRBJ2-2	12
CASSVLGLAGQETQYF	TGTGCCAGCAGCGTACTGGGACTAGCGGGGCAAGAGACCCAGTACTTC	.	TRBD2	TRBV9	TRBJ2-5	16
CASSSGQYNEQFF	TGTGCCAGCAGCAGCGGACAGTACAATGAGCAGTTCTTC	.	.	TRBV9	TRBJ2-1	13
CASTTTGGGELFF	TGTGCCAGCACCACCACAGGGGGCGGGGAGCTGTTTTTT	once	TRBD1	TRBV27	TRBJ2-2	13
CASSSGRGQNSPLHF	TGTGCCAGCAGCTCCGGGAGGGGACAAAATTCACCCCTCCACTTT	.	.	TRBV6-5	TRBJ1-6	15
CASSIAGGAGANVLTF	TGCGCCAGCAGCATCGCCGGTGGGGCTGGGGCCAACGTCCTGACTTTC	.	.	TRBV5-1	TRBJ2-6	16
CASSLIADFSGANVLTF	TGTGCCAGCAGCTTAATAGCCGACTTCTCTGGGGCCAACGTCCTGACTTTC	.	.	TRBV7-9	TRBJ2-6	17
CASSPNQETQYF	TGTGCCAGCTCACCAAACCAAGAGACCCAGTACTTC	.	.	TRBV18	TRBJ2-5	12
CASSLSGGETQYF	TGTGCCAGCAGCTTATCCGGGGGAGAGACCCAGTACTTC	.	.	TRBV11-3	TRBJ2-5	13
CSVRTGDQPQHF	TGCAGCGTGAGGACAGGGGATCAGCCCCAGCATTTT	.	TRBD1	TRBV29-1	TRBJ1-5	12
CASSQGGQGITYEQYF	TGCGCCAGCAGCCAAGGGGGACAGGGTATAACCTACGAGCAGTACTTC	.	TRBD1	TRBV4-1	TRBJ2-7	16
CASSPSPIAGTQYF	TGTGCCAGCAGCCCCAGTCCAATAGCAGGGACCCAGTACTTC	.	.	TRBV11-3	TRBJ2-5	14
CASSVVDLGAGNNEQFF	TGTGCCAGCAGCGTAGTCGACCTTGGGGCAGGAAACAATGAGCAGTTCTTC	.	.	TRBV9	TRBJ2-1	17
CASSLGLGQGFNEQFF	TGCGCCAGCAGCTTGGGATTGGGACAGGGTTTCAATGAGCAGTTCTTC	once	TRBD1	TRBV5-1	TRBJ2-1	16
CASGRQNSGNTIYF	TGTGCCAGCGGACGGCAGAACTCTGGAAACACCATATATTTT	.	.	TRBV6-5	TRBJ1-3	14
CASSEYIGEAFF	TGTGCCAGCAGTGAATATATAGGTGAAGCTTTCTTT	.	.	TRBV6-1	TRBJ1-1	12
CASSTPTANYGYTF	TGTGCCAGCAGTACGCCCACCGCTAACTATGGCTACACCTTC	.	.	TRBV28	TRBJ1-2	14
CASSLEVGNYGYTF	TGTGCCAGCAGCTTGGAGGTAGGCAACTATGGCTACACCTTC	.	.	TRBV5-4	TRBJ1-2	14